A selection of T cell receptor beta chains follows, all from one sample in a study of CD8 T cells in Susac syndrome. One entry per CDR3 protein results from TCRdb running MiXCR on the immunoSEQ multiplex PCR reads. The data hold approximately 170,000 distinct CDR3 sequences, with just under 95% observed a single time. The material sequenced was CD4+ T cells from PBMCs. Receptor source: a human donor in good health. Each CDR3 is given with its conserved first and last residue. A D gene is named only where the DNA matches it firmly. Only some rows state a clone size, as once, few, many or a class for expanded clones.

V gene,clone size,J gene,D gene,CDR3 protein,CDR3 DNA
TRBV10-3,once,TRBJ1-5,TRBD1,CAISAATGGGRNQPQHF,TGTGCCATCAGTGCAGCCACAGGGGGGGGCCGCAATCAGCCCCAGCATTTT
TRBV30,NA,TRBJ2-3,TRBD2,CAWSEVAGITDTQYF,TGTGCCTGGAGTGAGGTAGCGGGGATCACAGATACGCAGTATTTT
TRBV5-1,NA,TRBJ2-3,NA,CASSLRQADDTQYF,TGCGCCAGCAGCCTACGACAGGCCGACGATACGCAGTATTTT
TRBV9,NA,TRBJ2-6,NA,CASSVGRPGANVLTF,TGTGCCAGCAGCGTCGGCAGGCCTGGGGCCAACGTCCTGACTTTC
TRBV3-1,NA,TRBJ2-7,NA,CASSQSSYEQYF,TGTGCCAGCAGCCAGTCCTCCTACGAGCAGTACTTC
TRBV20-1,NA,TRBJ2-3,TRBD2,CSAPAGLAGTDTQYF,TGCAGTGCTCCCGCCGGACTAGCGGGCACAGATACGCAGTATTTT
TRBV29-1,NA,TRBJ1-2,NA,CSESTGYGYTF,TGCAGCGAATCGACAGGTTATGGCTACACCTTC
TRBV3-1,NA,TRBJ2-4,NA,CAISVFSRHTLAKNIQYF,TGTGCCATATCTGTTTTCAGCCGACATACCCTAGCCAAAAACATTCAGTACTTC
TRBV6-1,NA,TRBJ2-7,TRBD2,CASSEAIAGAYEQYF,TGTGCCAGCAGTGAAGCTATAGCGGGGGCCTACGAGCAGTACTTC
TRBV29-1,once,TRBJ1-1,TRBD1,CSVAQGAFMNTEAFF,TGCAGCGTTGCTCAGGGGGCGTTCATGAACACTGAAGCTTTCTTT
TRBV13,once,TRBJ2-3,NA,CASSPRRTADTQYF,TGTGCCAGCAGCCCCCGTCGTACGGCAGATACGCAGTATTTT
TRBV24-1,NA,TRBJ2-7,TRBD2,CATSVKLAGRSMIYEQYF,TGTGCCACCAGTGTTAAGCTAGCGGGGCGGAGTATGATTTACGAGCAGTACTTC
TRBV29-1,NA,TRBJ1-1,TRBD1,CSVVPLQGFTEAFF,TGCAGCGTTGTACCGTTACAGGGGTTCACTGAAGCTTTCTTT
TRBV28,NA,TRBJ2-3,NA,CASSLAFGGTQYF,TGTGCCAGCAGTTTAGCGTTCGGGGGTACGCAGTATTTT
TRBV2,NA,TRBJ1-1,NA,CASSVDAGGPEAFF,TGTGCCAGCAGTGTGGACGCTGGGGGGCCTGAAGCTTTCTTT
TRBV5-4,few,TRBJ2-2,NA,CASSLDRPGELFF,TGTGCCAGCAGCTTGGATCGGCCCGGGGAGCTGTTTTTT
TRBV29-1,NA,TRBJ1-1,NA,CSVEEVWTNTEAFF,TGCAGCGTTGAAGAAGTCTGGACTAACACTGAAGCTTTCTTT
TRBV9,few,TRBJ2-7,NA,CASSVGALGNTPLEQYF,TGTGCCAGCAGCGTAGGGGCCCTCGGTAATACGCCGCTCGAGCAGTACTTC
TRBV20-1,NA,TRBJ2-1,TRBD2,CSARERGVSYNEQFF,TGCAGTGCTAGGGAGCGGGGGGTTTCCTACAATGAGCAGTTCTTC
TRBV5-6,NA,TRBJ2-3,TRBD1,CASTRFRGREADTQYF,TGTGCCAGCACCCGGTTCAGGGGGCGCGAGGCAGATACGCAGTATTTT
TRBV9,NA,TRBJ1-1,NA,CASSVDGDGGTEAFF,TGTGCCAGCAGCGTAGATGGGGACGGTGGCACTGAAGCTTTCTTT
TRBV5-1,NA,TRBJ1-2,NA,CASSFGLLYTF,TGCGCCAGCAGCTTTGGACTCCTCTACACCTTC
TRBV5-1,NA,TRBJ2-3,NA,CASSSREGTDTQYF,TGCGCCAGCAGCTCCCGGGAAGGCACAGATACGCAGTATTTT
TRBV20-1,NA,TRBJ2-7,TRBD1,CSAREGTGSVLYEQYF,TGCAGTGCTAGGGAGGGGACAGGGTCTGTTCTCTACGAGCAGTACTTC
TRBV7-8,NA,TRBJ2-2,TRBD2,CASSLRGSERGNTGELFF,TGTGCCAGCAGCCTACGAGGGAGCGAGCGGGGTAACACCGGGGAGCTGTTTTTT
TRBV19,NA,TRBJ1-1,NA,CASTKIGQPEAFF,TGTGCCAGTACCAAGATTGGACAACCTGAAGCTTTCTTT
TRBV3-1,NA,TRBJ2-7,NA,CASSQDRTTGQYF,TGTGCCAGCAGCCAGGACAGGACTACGGGGCAGTACTTC
TRBV24-1,NA,TRBJ2-2,NA,CATSDFGTGELFF,TGTGCCACCAGTGATTTCGGCACCGGGGAGCTGTTTTTT